This T cell receptor (beta chain) was retrieved from a study of T cells after yellow fever vaccination. Study-wide points: Though weaker, the secondary response peaked faster, on day 5 versus 15. Post-booster reappearance was seen for most primary-vaccination clones (around 96% CD4, roughly 91% CD8).

This clonotype was detected only a few times. What it binds is unknown. Conversion of TCR transcripts into cDNA relied on 5'RACE template switching, which added a universal primer site and UMIs. Each CDR3 protein is one row after TCRdb ran MiXCR on the 5' RACE reads. Here the sample spans some 390,000 distinct CDR3 sequences, 6.2% being singletons. Sequenced here: PBMCs, sampled 5 days after the yellow fever booster vaccination. This sequence originates from a young man who received the YFV17D yellow fever vaccine.

Here the CDR3 DNA reads TGTGCCAGCAGCCCTACACCGACAGGGGCCCGTCGAGAGACCCAGTACTTC. Amino acids: CASSPTPTGARRETQYF. The rearrangement uses TRBV11-2 and TRBJ2-5, with 8 bases fitting TRBD1. Germline assignment: CDR1 SGHAT and CDR2 FQNNGV. Unmatched junction bases numbered 15, after V lost 5 bases and J lost 4 bases. The CDR3 has 17 residues. Supplemented by reference TRBV11-2 and TRBJ2-5, the full variable domain reads EAGVAQSPRYKIIEKRQSVAFWCNPISGHATLYWYQQILGQGPKLLIQFQNNGVVDDSQLPKDRFSAERLKGVDSTLKIQPAKLEDSAVYLCASSPTPTGARRETQYFGPGTRLLVL.